This TCR beta chain emerged from a study of blood T cell repertoires in COVID-19. Background on the study: Whether acute or convalescent, the COVID-19 samples came from the United States, Italy and Spain. T cells, B-cell-depleted T cells, or PBMCs supplied cDNA or gDNA.

In the original processing: Counts of nucleated cells, estimated from reference gene primer amplification, were obtained. Using immunoSEQ multiplex PCR, the repertoire was profiled, and TCRdb retains in-frame clones only, with some absent. V, J and clone size are those of that table, while D and trimming were read from the DNA. Of 200,000 to 250,000 clones in the sample, around 86% are singletons; the top ten hold 5.2%. Recruited during active infection, patients (from Seattle) were subsequently followed longitudinally. The sequenced material came from peripheral blood. The origin of this receptor is a woman in her seventies with COVID-19, enrolled during active disease.

The DNA of the CDR3 is TGCGCCAGCAGCCGAGACAGACACACTGAAGCTTTCTTT. Translation gives CASSRDRHTEAFF. This chain uses TRBV10-2 with TRBJ1-1; tentative D call: TRBD1 (5 bases). The CDR3 spans 13 residues. V lost 6 bases, J lost 3 bases, and 11 bases lay in between. Germline V gene data show CDR1 as WSHSY and CDR2 as SAAADI.